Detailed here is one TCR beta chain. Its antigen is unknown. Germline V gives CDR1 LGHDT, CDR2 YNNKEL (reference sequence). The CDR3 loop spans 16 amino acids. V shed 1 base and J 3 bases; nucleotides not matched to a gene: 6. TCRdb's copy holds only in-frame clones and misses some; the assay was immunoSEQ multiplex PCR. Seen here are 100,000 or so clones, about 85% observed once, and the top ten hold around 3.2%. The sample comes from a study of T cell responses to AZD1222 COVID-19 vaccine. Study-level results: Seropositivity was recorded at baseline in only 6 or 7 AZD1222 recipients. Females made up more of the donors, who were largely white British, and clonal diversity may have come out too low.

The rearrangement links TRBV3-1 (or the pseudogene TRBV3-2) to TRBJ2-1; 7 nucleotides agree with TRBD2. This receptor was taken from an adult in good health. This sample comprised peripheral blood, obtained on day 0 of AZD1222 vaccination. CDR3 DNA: TGTGCCAGCAGCCAAGGTTGGGGAGGGAACTACAATGAGCAGTTCTTC. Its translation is CASSQGWGGNYNEQFF.